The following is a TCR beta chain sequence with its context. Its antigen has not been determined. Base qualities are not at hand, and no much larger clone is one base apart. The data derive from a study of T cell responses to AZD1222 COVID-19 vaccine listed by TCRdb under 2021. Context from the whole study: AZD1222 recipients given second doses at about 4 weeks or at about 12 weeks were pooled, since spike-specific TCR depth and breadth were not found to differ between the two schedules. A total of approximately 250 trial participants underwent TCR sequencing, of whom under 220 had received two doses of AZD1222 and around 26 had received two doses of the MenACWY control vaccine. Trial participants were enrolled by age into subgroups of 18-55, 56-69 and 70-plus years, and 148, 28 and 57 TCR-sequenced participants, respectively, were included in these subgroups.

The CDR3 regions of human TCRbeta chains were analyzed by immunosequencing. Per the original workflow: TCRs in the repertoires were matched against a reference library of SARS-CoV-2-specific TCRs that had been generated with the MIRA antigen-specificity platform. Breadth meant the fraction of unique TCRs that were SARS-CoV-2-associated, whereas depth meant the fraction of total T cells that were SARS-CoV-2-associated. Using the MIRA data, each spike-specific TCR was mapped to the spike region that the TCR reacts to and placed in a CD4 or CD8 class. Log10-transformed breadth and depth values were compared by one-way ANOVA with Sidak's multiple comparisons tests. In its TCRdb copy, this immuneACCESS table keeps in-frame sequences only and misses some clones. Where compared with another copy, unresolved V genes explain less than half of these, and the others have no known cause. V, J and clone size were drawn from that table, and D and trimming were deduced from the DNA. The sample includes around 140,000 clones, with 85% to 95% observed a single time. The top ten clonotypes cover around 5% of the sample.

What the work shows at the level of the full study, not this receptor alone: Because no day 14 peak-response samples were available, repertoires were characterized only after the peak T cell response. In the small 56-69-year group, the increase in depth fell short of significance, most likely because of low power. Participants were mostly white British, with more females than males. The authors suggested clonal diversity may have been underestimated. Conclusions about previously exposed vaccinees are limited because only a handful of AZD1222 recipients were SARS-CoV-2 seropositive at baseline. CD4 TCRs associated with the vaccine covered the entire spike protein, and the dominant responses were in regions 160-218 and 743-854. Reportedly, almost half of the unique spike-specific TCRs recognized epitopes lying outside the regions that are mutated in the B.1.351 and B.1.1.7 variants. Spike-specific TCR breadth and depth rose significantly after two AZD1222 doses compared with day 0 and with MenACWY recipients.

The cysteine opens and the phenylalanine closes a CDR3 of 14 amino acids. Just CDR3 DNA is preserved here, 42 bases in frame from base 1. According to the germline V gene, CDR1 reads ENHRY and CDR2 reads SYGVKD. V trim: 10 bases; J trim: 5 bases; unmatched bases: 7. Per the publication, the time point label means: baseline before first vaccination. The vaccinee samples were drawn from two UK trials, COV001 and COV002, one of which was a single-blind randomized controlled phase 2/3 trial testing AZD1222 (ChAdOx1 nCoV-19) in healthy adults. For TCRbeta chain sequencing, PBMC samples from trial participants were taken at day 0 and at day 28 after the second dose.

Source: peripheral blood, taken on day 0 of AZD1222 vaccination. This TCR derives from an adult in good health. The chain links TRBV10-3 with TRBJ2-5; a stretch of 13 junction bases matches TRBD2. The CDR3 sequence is CATGLAGAGETQYF. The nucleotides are TGTGCCACCGGACTAGCGGGGGCTGGGGAGACCCAGTACTTC.